The sequence of this T cell receptor beta chain was determined in a study of Ad26.COV2.S vaccination and SARS-CoV-2 variants listed by TCRdb under 2021. For context, the study as a whole: Vaccine-arm donors came from COV1001, a multicentre, randomized, double-blind, placebo-controlled phase I-IIa trial of Ad26.COV2.S in healthy adults. Trial participants were randomized into five groups of five, in which low-dose or high-dose Ad26.COV2.S was given once or twice, or placebo was given on both occasions. A total of 32 samples were included in the TCR-sequenced set, comprising 19 Ad26.COV2.S vaccine recipients, 5 placebo recipients and 8 SARS-CoV-2 convalescent individuals. Throughout the experiments and outcome assessment, investigators stayed blinded to trial group allocation. Ad26.COV2.S was given intramuscularly at 5x10^10 or 1x10^11 viral particles, as a single shot or as two shots 56 days apart. Sequencing of the TCRbeta repertoire served to evaluate the specificity and breadth of SARS-CoV-2-reactive T cell receptors following Ad26.COV2.S vaccination.

In light of the paper, this sample's treatment or condition label describes: around 19 received Ad26.COV2.S at low or high dose, single or two shots; about 5 received placebo; per-sample allocation not given. Repertoires of vaccine and placebo recipients were sequenced from samples taken on day 63 after the first injection. Between 29 July and 7 August 2020, Cohort 1b enrolled around 25 adults aged 18-55 years at one site in Boston, USA. Ad26.COV2.S was a replication-incompetent adenovirus type 26 vector expressing a prefusion-stabilized SARS-CoV-2 spike protein from the original Wuhan strain. With regard to this clone: Its antigen specificity is not known. One base away there is no much larger clone; base qualities are not given.

Findings and caveats that apply to the study as a whole: It was noted by the authors that total T cell responses may have been underestimated by the TCR breadth and depth analyses. Vaccine and placebo recipients had comparable non-spike TCR breadth, which fits with the vaccine containing only spike. After vaccination, spike-specific CD8+ and CD4+ T cell responses were reported to show substantial breadth. Spike-specific TCR breadth was higher in Ad26.COV2.S recipients than in placebo recipients (P = 0.0014). Comparing responses between vaccine doses or regimens was not something the study was powered to do.

The immunoSEQ Assay was the method used to sequence TCRbeta CDR3 regions. After extraction, genomic DNA underwent amplification by bias-controlled multiplex PCR, followed by high-throughput sequencing. Per the authors' processing: Collapsing and filtering of sequences were performed to quantify the absolute abundance of each unique TCRbeta CDR3 region. T cell fraction was estimated by normalizing TCRbeta template counts to usable DNA, with usable DNA measured through amplification of reference genes found in all nucleated cells. Repertoire TCRs were annotated as SARS-CoV-2-specific by exact matching of V gene, CDR3 amino acid sequence and J gene to a known reactive TCR set. The reference SARS-CoV-2 TCR set came from MIRA and was filtered for enrichment in COVID-19-positive ImmuneCODE repertoires, removing public or cross-reactive TCRs. Drawing on the MIRA antigens, annotated TCRs were analysed further at the level of specific ORF or position within ORF. Breadth was defined as annotated unique rearrangements over total unique productive rearrangements; depth was the summed frequency of those rearrangements. Group comparisons of TCR breadth used two-sided Wilcoxon rank-sum tests. The source is immuneACCESS, and TCRdb retained only in-frame sequences with V and J called. Part of the clones is not carried over; for the studies checked, unresolved V genes explain less than half of this, and the remainder is unexplained. The V and J calls and clone size were taken over from that table, and D and trimming were inferred from the DNA. This sample lists 430,000 or so clones; 75% to 90% were detected once. The ten largest clones take up around 2.6% of the sample.

Measured from the cysteine to the phenylalanine, the CDR3 is 15 residues long. The entry retains the CDR3 DNA only, 45 bases that are in frame from base 1. V and J are truncated by 0 bases and 4 bases respectively, leaving an intervening sequence of 13 bases. The germline V gene specifies SGHTS as CDR1 and YDEGEE as CDR2. This receptor was identified in a person between 18 and 59 years old who received the Ad26.COV2.S COVID-19 vaccine or a placebo. The sequencing here drew on peripheral blood, taken in a trial of Ad26.COV2.S vaccine versus placebo. The sequence is built from TRBV5-8 and TRBJ1-1; no D gene call is confident. Here is the DNA: TGTGCCAGCAGCTTGGGGGTTCTTGGAGGCACTGAAGCTTTCTTT. Its translation is CASSLGVLGGTEAFF.